This TCR beta chain derives from a study of CD8 T cells in ankylosing spondylitis. General study results and limits: Enrichment of disease-linked clones was reportedly significant in matched ankylosing spondylitis synovial fluid. Clones linked to disease, bearing a CD8+ phenotype, were relatively rare in peripheral blood. Within ankylosing spondylitis blood, a TCR beta motif made up of under 10 highly homologous variants appeared to be characteristic.

One entry per CDR3 protein results from TCRdb running MiXCR on the 5' RACE reads. Of 350,000 or so distinct CDR3 sequences listed, 9.5% to 13% are singletons. A word on this clonotype: Antigen unknown.

The CDR3 has 13 amino acids. Trimming cost V 3 bases and J 6 bases, with 9 bases left between them. This clonotype originated in a female donor with ankylosing spondylitis or in good health (not recorded which). The rearrangement joins TRBV12-3 or TRBV12-4 to TRBJ2-1; D is possibly TRBD2 (5 bases). The specimen sequenced was blood, either unsorted or a sorted T cell fraction (not recorded which). CDR3 in DNA: TGTGCCAGCAGTTTTGGTCTAGCCAATGAGCAGTTCTTC. This sequence encodes CASSFGLANEQFF.